These T cell receptor beta chains were read from a single sample in a study of blood T cell repertoires in COVID-19. Assay used: immunoSEQ multiplex PCR; TCRdb lists only in-frame clones, some missing. The table shows 70,000 to 90,000 clones, with more than 65% occurring only once. The source material was peripheral blood. The receptors were sampled from a man between 65 and 85 years old with acute or convalescent COVID-19. The CDR3 runs from the conserved cysteine through the conserved F or W. The D gene is left open where the match is weak. Clone size, where shown, is once, few, many, or a class for clones that have expanded.

V	D	size	J	length	DNA	CDR3
TRBV3-1/TRBV3-2	TRBD2	.	TRBJ2-3	16	TGTGCCAGCAGCCATAGCGGGGGCCTTAGCACAGATACGCAGTATTTT	CASSHSGGLSTDTQYF
TRBV3-1/TRBV3-2	.	.	TRBJ1-2	14	TGTGCCAGCAGCCAAGAATGGGGGGGCGGTGGCTACACCTTC	CASSQEWGGGGYTF
TRBV19	.	.	TRBJ2-1	17	TGTGCCAGTAGTATAGATCTTGGGGGGGCCTCCTACAATGAGCAGTTCTTC	CASSIDLGGASYNEQFF
TRBV19	TRBD1	.	TRBJ1-1	14	TGTGCCAGCCGACAGGGGCTCCTGAACACTGAAGCTTTCTTT	CASRQGLLNTEAFF
TRBV16	TRBD1	.	TRBJ1-2	15	TGTGCCAGCAGCCAGGGGGACAGGCGGCATGGAGGCTACACCTTC	CASSQGDRRHGGYTF
TRBV6-4	.	few	TRBJ1-1	10	TGTGCCAGCTATGTGACTGAAGCTTTCTTT	CASYVTEAFF
TRBV28	.	.	TRBJ1-1	16	TGTGCCAGCAGTTTATTAGCAGGGTTCATGAACACTGAAGCTTTCTTT	CASSLLAGFMNTEAFF
TRBV7-2	TRBD1	.	TRBJ1-5	17	TGTGCCAGCAGCTCCCCAGACAGGGAGATTGAGAGACAGCCCCAGCATTTT	CASSSPDREIERQPQHF
TRBV6-5	.	.	TRBJ1-1	14	TGTGCCAGCACCCCGAGGCAGGGGATCACTGAAGCTTTCTTT	CASTPRQGITEAFF
TRBV2	.	.	TRBJ1-5	16	TGTGCCAGCAGTGACCCCATTGGGGCACTAAATCAGCCCCAGCATTTT	CASSDPIGALNQPQHF
TRBV2	.	.	TRBJ1-4	15	TGTGCCAGCAGTAGGCCGACAGCAACTAATGAAAAACTGTTTTTT	CASSRPTATNEKLFF
TRBV5-1	TRBD1	once	TRBJ2-2	13	TGCGCCAGCTACAGGGGAGACACCGGGGAGCTGTTTTTT	CASYRGDTGELFF
TRBV18	TRBD1	.	TRBJ1-4	15	TGTGCCAGCTCACCAGACAGGGGGGACGGCGAAAAACTGTTTTTT	CASSPDRGDGEKLFF
TRBV2	TRBD2	.	TRBJ2-1	15	TGTGCCAGCACTCAACTAGCGGGGGTTTACAATGAGCAGTTCTTC	CASTQLAGVYNEQFF
TRBV11-2	TRBD2	.	TRBJ2-1	15	TGTGCCAGCAGCACAGCGGGACGGACCCTCAATGAGCAGTTCTTC	CASSTAGRTLNEQFF
TRBV6-6	.	few	TRBJ1-5	16	TGTGCCAGCAGTTACGCACTGGACAGAATCAATCAGCCCCAGCATTTT	CASSYALDRINQPQHF
TRBV4-1	TRBD1	.	TRBJ1-4	17	TGCGCCAGCAGCCCATTCGCGCCGGGACAGCGAAATGAAAAACTGTTTTTT	CASSPFAPGQRNEKLFF
TRBV4-2	.	.	TRBJ2-1	16	TGTGCCAGCAGCCAACATCGGGGGAGCTCCTACAATGAGCAGTTCTTC	CASSQHRGSSYNEQFF
TRBV3-1/TRBV3-2	.	once	TRBJ1-3	15	TGTGCCAGCAGCCGTAAGACAGGAGCTGGAAACACCATATATTTT	CASSRKTGAGNTIYF
TRBV14	.	.	TRBJ1-5	13	TGTGCCAGCAGCCAAGCATCGGATCAGCCCCAGCATTTT	CASSQASDQPQHF
TRBV28	.	.	TRBJ1-5	15	TGTGCCAGCAGTTTATATGGGGGGAGCAATCAGCCCCAGCATTTT	CASSLYGGSNQPQHF
TRBV27	TRBD1	.	TRBJ2-5	14	TGTGCCAGCAGCTCCACAGGGGTCCAAGAGACCCAGTACTTC	CASSSTGVQETQYF
TRBV3-1/TRBV3-2	TRBD2	.	TRBJ2-1	16	TGTGCCAGCAGCCAAGAGGGGCTAGCGGGGGTTAAAGAGCAGTTCTTC	CASSQEGLAGVKEQFF
TRBV19	.	once	TRBJ1-1	15	TGTGCCAGTAGTATAAAGTTCAGTCAGAACACTGAAGCTTTCTTT	CASSIKFSQNTEAFF
TRBV11-2	.	once	TRBJ1-1	14	TGTGCCAGCAGCCTTCGGGGTGTGAACACTGAAGCTTTCTTT	CASSLRGVNTEAFF
TRBV2	.	.	TRBJ2-1	14	TGTGCCAGCAGCAGCGGCAGCTCCTACAATGAGCAGTTCTTC	CASSSGSSYNEQFF
TRBV28	.	.	TRBJ2-3	15	TGTGCCAGCAGCCCCGCTGCGGGGTCTGGAGATACGCAGTATTTT	CASSPAAGSGDTQYF
TRBV6-6	.	.	TRBJ2-2	14	TGTGCCAGCAGTCTGTTCGCGAACACCGGGGAGCTGTTTTTT	CASSLFANTGELFF
TRBV27	TRBD1	.	TRBJ2-3	15	TGTGCCAGCAGTTTATCGACAGGGGGCACAGATACGCAGTATTTT	CASSLSTGGTDTQYF
TRBV7-9	.	.	TRBJ2-7	14	TGTGCCAGCAGCCCAGCAGGATTCTCCTACGAGCAGTACTTC	CASSPAGFSYEQYF
TRBV19	.	.	TRBJ2-3	16	TGTGCCAGTAGCACACTGGGTGGGACTAGCACAGATACGCAGTATTTT	CASSTLGGTSTDTQYF
TRBV7-2	.	.	TRBJ1-1	13	TGTGCCAGCAGCACACAGGGTAACACTGAAGCTTTCTTT	CASSTQGNTEAFF
TRBV28	TRBD1	.	TRBJ2-3	16	TGTGCCAGCAGTTTTCTACAGGGGGCGCCCGCAGATACGCAGTATTTT	CASSFLQGAPADTQYF
TRBV7-9	TRBD1	.	TRBJ2-5	14	TGTGCCAGCACCCCAGGGACAGCTCAAGAGACCCAGTACTTC	CASTPGTAQETQYF
TRBV7-9	.	.	TRBJ1-3	15	TGTGCCAGCAGCTTAGCCTCGTCCTCTGGAAACACCATATATTTT	CASSLASSSGNTIYF
TRBV15	.	once	TRBJ2-6	17	TGTGCCACCAGCAGAGATAAATCTAGACCCGGGGCCAACGTCCTGACTTTC	CATSRDKSRPGANVLTF
TRBV15	TRBD1	.	TRBJ2-2	15	TGTGCCACCAGCAAGGGCAGGGGGCTTGGCGGGGAGCTGTTTTTT	CATSKGRGLGGELFF
TRBV6-5	.	.	TRBJ2-3	16	TGTGCCAGCAGTTTGTCTCGGTCATTGGGCACAGATACGCAGTATTTT	CASSLSRSLGTDTQYF
TRBV27	.	.	TRBJ1-1	13	TGTGCCAGCAGTTACAGACAGAACACTGAAGCTTTCTTT	CASSYRQNTEAFF
TRBV5-1	TRBD2	.	TRBJ2-1	14	TGCGCCAGCAGCTTGGGGACTAGCGAATATGAGCAGTTCTTC	CASSLGTSEYEQFF
TRBV4-1	.	few	TRBJ2-7	15	TGCGCCAGCAGCCTTGCCGTTCAGGGGCCCTACGAGCAGTACTTC	CASSLAVQGPYEQYF
TRBV6-5	TRBD1	.	TRBJ1-1	13	TGTGCCAGCAGCATGGACAGGGACACTGAAGCTTTCTTT	CASSMDRDTEAFF
TRBV7-9	TRBD2	.	TRBJ2-1	15	TGTGCCAGCAGCTTCAGGAGCGGGGGGGAGAATGAGCAGTTCTTC	CASSFRSGGENEQFF
TRBV7-9	TRBD1	.	TRBJ1-3	16	TGTGCCAGCAGCCGGGACAGGGGGGTCTCTGGAAACACCATATATTTT	CASSRDRGVSGNTIYF
TRBV7-9	.	.	TRBJ1-1	13	TGTGCCAGCAGGGACGACAGTAACACTGAAGCTTTCTTT	CASRDDSNTEAFF
TRBV6-4	TRBD1	.	TRBJ1-2	13	TGTGCCAGCAGCCCAGGACAGGGGTTTGGCTACACCTTC	CASSPGQGFGYTF
TRBV4-2	.	once	TRBJ2-2	17	TGTGCCAGCAGCCAGAGGGGGCTGAGGGGGGACACCGGGGAGCTGTTTTTT	CASSQRGLRGDTGELFF
TRBV28	.	.	TRBJ1-1	14	TGTGCCAGCAGCCCCGTGGCCAAAAACACTGAAGCTTTCTTT	CASSPVAKNTEAFF